This T cell receptor (beta chain) is drawn from a study of shared clonotypes between healthy human individuals. Findings and limits, study-wide: Against clonotypes common to all four donors, non-shared ones had lower generation probabilities.

Splitting the CD4+ cells yielded a CD45RA+ naive subset and a CD45RA-negative memory subset. To note about this clone: Its specificity is not known. The sample carries other DNA sequences with the same CDR3.

The repertoire was sequenced with immunoSEQ multiplex PCR; TCRdb's copy has only in-frame clones and lacks some. Of approximately 2.4 million clones listed, 90% to 97% were seen once; the top ten hold about 0.13%. Trimming removed 4 bases at V and 3 bases at J, with 9 bases between. Germline V CDR1 and CDR2: MNHEY, SMNVEV (reference sequence). The CDR3 is 13 amino acids. Sequenced sample: naive CD4+ T cells sorted from blood. As to subset: CD45RA+ positively selected. This sequence joins TRBV27 and TRBJ1-1, with D possibly TRBD1 on 6 matching bases. This clonotype was obtained from a young man in good health. The CDR3 nucleotides are TGTGCCAGCAGTTCTCCAGGGGACACTGAAGCTTTCTTT. Amino acids: CASSSPGDTEAFF.